This passage covers 10 T cell receptor beta chains from one sample sequenced in a study of cytomegalovirus exposure and HLA in healthy donors. The PCR made use of 60 Vbeta and 13 Jbeta primers. Profiling relied on immunoSEQ multiplex PCR, and the TCRdb table lists in-frame clones only, not all of them. The sample contains some 140,000 clones, 76% of which appear only once. Sequencing was done on a sample of PBMCs. These TCRs come from a man aged 35-49 years in good health and CMV-seronegative.

The gene calls are TRBV6-5 and TRBJ2-7; D not certain. CDR1 MNHEY and CDR2 SVGAGI come from the germline V gene. There are 15 residues in the CDR3. Trimming took off 2 bases at V and 3 bases at J, with 14 bases between the two ends. The CDR3 DNA follows: TGTGCCAGCAGTTACGGGCGCTACACCAACTACGAGCAGTACTTC. Amino acids: CASSYGRYTNYEQYF.

The chain couples TRBV6-1 to TRBJ2-7; perhaps TRBD1 as D (7 bases). Trimming took 3 bases from V and 2 from J, leaving 14 bases between them. CDR1 is MNHNS and CDR2 is SASEGT in the germline V gene. This CDR3 has 15 amino acids. This CDR3 is CASSDQGGPTYEQYF. The CDR3 DNA reads TGTGCCAGCAGTGATCAGGGGGGCCCTACCTACGAGCAGTACTTC.

This chain connects TRBV7-2 to TRBJ1-1; 7 nucleotides agree with TRBD1. After removal of 5 bases from V and 5 bases from J, the junction contained 5 bases not matched to a gene. CDR1 is SGHTA, CDR2 FQGNSA, per germline. The length of the CDR3 is 13 residues. CDR3 DNA: TGTGCCAGCAGCCTAGGACAGGAGACTGAAGCTTTCTTT. Amino acids: CASSLGQETEAFF.

The genes are TRBV5-1 and TRBJ1-2; 7 bases map to TRBD1. The CDR3 covers 16 residues. The V gene's germline CDR1 is SGHRS and CDR2 YFSETQ. The V gene end was trimmed by 0 bases and the J gene end by 4 bases; junction bases not matched to a gene: 9. CDR3 bases: TGCGCCAGCAGCTTGGCAAGAGACAGGGCCTTCTATGGCTACACCTTC. This encodes CASSLARDRAFYGYTF.

The chain uses TRBV7-3 and TRBJ2-2; D gene unclear. The germline gives CDR1 SGHTA, CDR2 FQGTGA. The CDR3 extends over 15 amino acids. Trimming removed 5 bases at V and 2 bases at J, with 12 bases between. CDR3 loop: CASSPQQANTGELFF. CDR3 nucleotide sequence: TGTGCCAGCAGCCCGCAGCAGGCTAACACCGGGGAGCTGTTTTTT.

V usage is TRBV7-9 and J usage is TRBJ2-6, with D perhaps TRBD2 (5 bases). Germline V lookup: CDR1 SEHNR, CDR2 FQNEAQ (reference sequence). This CDR3 spans 13 amino acids. V lost 2 bases to trimming and J lost 10 bases, with 9 bases between them. Here the CDR3 reads CASSLRGANVLTF. CDR3 sequence (DNA): TGTGCCAGCAGCTTACGGGGAGCGAACGTCCTGACTTTC.

The rearrangement uses TRBV30 and TRBJ2-3; D is undetermined. CDR1 and CDR2 from the germline V gene are GTSNPN and SVGIG (reference sequence). V was shortened by 5 bases and J by 2 bases, with 8 bases between the two germline ends. The CDR3 covers 12 residues. The CDR3 loop reads CAWGPDTDTQYF. CDR3 nucleotide sequence: TGTGCCTGGGGGCCCGACACAGATACGCAGTATTTT.

This clone was seen more than once but under ten times. The CDR3 ends on some other residue instead of the conserved phenylalanine or tryptophan, so this is likely a read error. The DNA is omitted, as the CDR3 cannot be located on it reliably, and the CDR3 follows TCRdb's listing. The CDR3 loop reads CASRGASGRAEQL. V and J are TRBV6-6 and TRBJ2-7; the D segment call TRBD2 is taken from the table without a DNA check. The germline gives CDR1 MNHNY, CDR2 SVGAGI (reference sequence). The CDR3 is 13 residues long, ends included.

This sequence joins TRBV7-2 and TRBJ2-7; 8 bases map to TRBD1. Trimming removed 5 bases from V and 2 bases from J; junction bases left unmatched: 2. Germline V lookup: CDR1 SGHTA, CDR2 FQGNSA. The CDR3 totals 13 residues. CDR3 sequence (DNA): TGTGCCAGCAGCACACAGGGGGCCTACGAGCAGTACTTC. This sequence encodes CASSTQGAYEQYF.

There are a few counts of this clone. This chain joins TRBV7-2 and TRBJ2-1; the D gene is possibly TRBD2 (6 bases). V was pared by 5 bases and J by 9 bases, with 20 bases between. CDR1 is SGHTA, CDR2 FQGNSA, per germline. CDR3 length equals 15 residues. The CDR3 protein is CASSRAGGSVGEQFF. CDR3 DNA sequence: TGTGCCAGCAGCCGAGCGGGCGGATCGGTGGGTGAGCAGTTCTTC.